This record looks at one T cell receptor beta chain sequence and its context. The antigen is not known. Sequencing was performed with immunoSEQ multiplex PCR; in TCRdb, only in-frame clones are kept and a portion is missing. The table shows roughly 14,000 clones, with 65% to 85% occurring only once. This entry belongs to a study of CD4 T cells in relation to SARS-CoV-2 and coronaviruses. The CDR3 totals 16 residues. V gave up 1 base and J gave up 1 base, with 11 bases separating them. CDR1 and CDR2 (germline): SNHLY, FYNNEI. CD4+ T cells from unexposed donors were obtained before the COVID-19 pandemic (2011-2018). CD4+ T cells were isolated from the cells after about ten days of culture.

The material sequenced was CD4+ T cells from PBMCs, cultured in vitro. The chain employs TRBV2 and TRBJ1-5; D is uncertain. This TCR was recovered from a human donor in good health. In DNA form, the CDR3 reads TGTGCCAGCAGTGAAGAGGGATGGACGAGCAATCAGCCCCAGCATTTT. This codes for CASSEEGWTSNQPQHF. Supplemented by reference TRBV2 and TRBJ1-5, the full variable domain reads EPEVTQTPSHQVTQMGQEVILRCVPISNHLYFYWYRQILGQKVEFLVSFYNNEISEKSEIFDDQFSVERPDGSNFTLKIRSTKLEDSAMYFCASSEEGWTSNQPQHFGDGTRLSIL.